This TCR beta chain came from a study of post-analysis software for immune sequencing data. Findings of the study overall: TRBV5-6, TRBV5-1 and TRBV20-1 were among four or five TRBV segments more frequent in patients than controls. Among multiple sclerosis patients, normalized Chao1 diversity was significantly below that of controls.

This CDR3 has 15 residues. V lost 2 bases, J lost 1 base, and 7 bases stayed unmatched. Germline CDR1 DFQATT, CDR2 SNEGSKA (reference sequence). Concerning this clonotype: Its target is unknown.

cDNA libraries for TCR beta contained unique molecular identifiers. Using its own MiXCR run on the PCR reads, TCRdb lists one record per CDR3 protein. Of about half a million distinct CDR3 sequences detected, around a third appear once; the ten largest clones hold around 6.1%. Sequencing was performed on blood. The receptor was isolated from a girl under 18 with multiple sclerosis. The genes are TRBV20-1 and TRBJ2-7; 8 nucleotides match TRBD2. CDR3 sequence reads: CSARSPSGRSYEQYF. The DNA of the CDR3 is TGCAGTGCTAGATCCCCTAGCGGGCGTTCCTACGAGCAGTACTTC.